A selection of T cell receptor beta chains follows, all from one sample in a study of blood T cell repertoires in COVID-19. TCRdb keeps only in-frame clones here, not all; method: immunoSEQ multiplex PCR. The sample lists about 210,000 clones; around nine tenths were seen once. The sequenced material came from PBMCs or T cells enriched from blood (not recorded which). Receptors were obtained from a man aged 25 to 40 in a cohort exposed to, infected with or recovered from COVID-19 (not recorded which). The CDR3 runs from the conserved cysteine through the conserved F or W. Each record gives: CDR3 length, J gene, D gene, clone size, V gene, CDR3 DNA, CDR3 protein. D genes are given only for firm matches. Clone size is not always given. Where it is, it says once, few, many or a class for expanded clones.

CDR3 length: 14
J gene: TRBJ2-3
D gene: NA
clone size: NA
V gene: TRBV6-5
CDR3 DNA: TGTGCCAGCAGTCCGTGGGAGGGCACAGATACGCAGTATTTT
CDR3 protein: CASSPWEGTDTQYF

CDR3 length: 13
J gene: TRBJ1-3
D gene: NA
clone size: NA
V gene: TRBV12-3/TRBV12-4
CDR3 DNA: TGTGCCAGCAGTCAGGGAACTGGAAACACCATATATTTT
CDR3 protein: CASSQGTGNTIYF

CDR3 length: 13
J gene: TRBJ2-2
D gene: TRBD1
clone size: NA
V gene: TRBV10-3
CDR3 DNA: TGTGCCACCGGGACAGGGGGTGGCGGGGAGCTGTTTTTT
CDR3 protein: CATGTGGGGELFF

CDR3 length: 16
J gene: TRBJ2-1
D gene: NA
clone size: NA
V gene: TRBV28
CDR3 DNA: TGTGCCAGCAGTACACGGGGTAGTGGGTCGCGGGATGAGCAGTTCTTC
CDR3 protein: CASSTRGSGSRDEQFF

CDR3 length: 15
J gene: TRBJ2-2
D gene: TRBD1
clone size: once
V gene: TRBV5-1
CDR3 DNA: TGCGCCAGCAGCTTGGAGACAGGGGGCCCCGGGGAGCTGTTTTTT
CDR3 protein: CASSLETGGPGELFF

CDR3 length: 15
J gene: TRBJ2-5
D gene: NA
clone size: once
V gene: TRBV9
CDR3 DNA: TGTGCCAGCAGCGCGAGCCAGGGGATGGGGGAGACCCAGTACTTC
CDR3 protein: CASSASQGMGETQYF

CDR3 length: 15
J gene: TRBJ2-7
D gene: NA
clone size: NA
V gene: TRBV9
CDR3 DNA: TGTGCCAGCAGCCGGACGGGACAAGGTCTCCACGAGCAGTACTTC
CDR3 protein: CASSRTGQGLHEQYF

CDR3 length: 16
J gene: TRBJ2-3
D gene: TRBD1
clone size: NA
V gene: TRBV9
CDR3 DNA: TGTGCCAGCAGCGTAGGGGCAGGGGGCCTCACAGATACGCAGTATTTT
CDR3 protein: CASSVGAGGLTDTQYF

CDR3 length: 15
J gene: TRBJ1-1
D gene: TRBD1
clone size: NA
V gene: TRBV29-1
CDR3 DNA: TGCAGCGTTGAAGGGACAGGGGGCGCAACCACTGAAGCTTTCTTT
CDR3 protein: CSVEGTGGATTEAFF

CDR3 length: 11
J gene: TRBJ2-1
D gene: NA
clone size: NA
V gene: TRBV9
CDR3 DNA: TGTGCCAGCAGCGCCAGGGATGAGCAGTTCTTC
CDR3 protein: CASSARDEQFF

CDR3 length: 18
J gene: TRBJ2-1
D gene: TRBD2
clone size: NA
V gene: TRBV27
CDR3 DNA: TGTGCCAGCAGTTCCGATTCTAGCGGGAGGCCAGGGTACAATGAGCAGTTCTTC
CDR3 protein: CASSSDSSGRPGYNEQFF

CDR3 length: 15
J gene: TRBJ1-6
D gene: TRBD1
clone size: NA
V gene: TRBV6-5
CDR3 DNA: TGTGCCACCTGGGACAGGGTCCAATATAATTCACCCCTCCACTTT
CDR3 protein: CATWDRVQYNSPLHF

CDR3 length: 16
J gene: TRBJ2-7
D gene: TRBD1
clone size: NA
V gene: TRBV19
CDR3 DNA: TGTGCCAGTAGTACCCCGGGACAGGGGGGGTTTTACGAGCAGTACTTC
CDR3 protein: CASSTPGQGGFYEQYF

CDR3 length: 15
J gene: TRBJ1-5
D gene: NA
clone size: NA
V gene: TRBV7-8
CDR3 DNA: TGTGCCAACTCGTGGGTAGGGAGAAGCAATCAGCCCCAGCATTTT
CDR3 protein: CANSWVGRSNQPQHF

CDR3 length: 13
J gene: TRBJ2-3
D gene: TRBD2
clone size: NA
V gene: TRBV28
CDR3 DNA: TGTGCCAGCAGGAAGGGCGGGAGCGGAACGCAGTATTTT
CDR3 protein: CASRKGGSGTQYF

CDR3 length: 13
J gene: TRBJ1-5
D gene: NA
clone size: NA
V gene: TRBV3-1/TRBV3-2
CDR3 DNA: TGTGCCAGCAGCCAATCGGGGGGAGGGCCCCAGCATTTT
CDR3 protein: CASSQSGGGPQHF

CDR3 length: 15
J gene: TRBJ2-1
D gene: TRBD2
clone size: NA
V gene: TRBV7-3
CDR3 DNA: TGTGCCAGCAGCCGTCAGACTAGCGGGTCCAATGAGCAGTTCTTC
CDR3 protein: CASSRQTSGSNEQFF

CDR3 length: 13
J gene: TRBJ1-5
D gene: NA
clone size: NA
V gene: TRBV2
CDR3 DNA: TGTGCCAGCAGCGCAGGAAACAATCAGCCCCAGCATTTT
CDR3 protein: CASSAGNNQPQHF

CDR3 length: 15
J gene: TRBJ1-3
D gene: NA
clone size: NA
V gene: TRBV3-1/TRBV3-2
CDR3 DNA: TGTGCCAGCAGCCAAGTTTGGTATTCTGCGGGCACCATATATTTT
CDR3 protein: CASSQVWYSAGTIYF

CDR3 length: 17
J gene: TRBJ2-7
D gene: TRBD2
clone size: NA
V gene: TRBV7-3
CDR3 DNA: TGTGCCAGCAGGTCCCGGGCCACTAGGCGGGAGTCCCACGAGCAGTACTTC
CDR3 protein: CASRSRATRRESHEQYF

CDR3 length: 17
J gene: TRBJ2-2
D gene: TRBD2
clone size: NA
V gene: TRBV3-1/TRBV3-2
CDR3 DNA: TGTGCCAGCAGCCCCTCGGGACTAGCGGGCCGCACCGGGGAGCTGTTTTTT
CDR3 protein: CASSPSGLAGRTGELFF

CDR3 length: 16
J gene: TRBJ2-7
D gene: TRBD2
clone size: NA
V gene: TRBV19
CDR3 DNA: TGTGCCAGTAGTATCCTGTCTAGCGGGACCTCCTACGAGCAGTACTTC
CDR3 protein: CASSILSSGTSYEQYF

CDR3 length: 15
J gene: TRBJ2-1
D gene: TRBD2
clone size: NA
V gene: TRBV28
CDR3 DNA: TGTGCCAGCAGTAAGACTAGCGGCGACTACAATGAGCAGTTCTTC
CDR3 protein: CASSKTSGDYNEQFF

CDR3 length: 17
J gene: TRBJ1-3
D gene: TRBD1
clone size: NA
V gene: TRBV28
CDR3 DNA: TGTGCCAGCAGTAGATGGACAGGGGGCGCGACTGGAAACACCATATATTTT
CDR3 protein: CASSRWTGGATGNTIYF

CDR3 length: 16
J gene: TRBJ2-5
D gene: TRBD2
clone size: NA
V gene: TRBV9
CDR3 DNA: TGTGCCAGCAGCGTGGGGACTAGCGGGCCCCAAGAGACCCAGTACTTC
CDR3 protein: CASSVGTSGPQETQYF

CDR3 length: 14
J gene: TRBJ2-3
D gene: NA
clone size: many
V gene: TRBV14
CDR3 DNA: TGTGCCAGCAGCCCCAGGACTAGCACAGATACGCAGTATTTT
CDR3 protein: CASSPRTSTDTQYF

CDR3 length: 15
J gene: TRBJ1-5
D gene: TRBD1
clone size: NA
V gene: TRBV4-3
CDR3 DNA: TGCGCCAGCAGCCAGGTACAGGGGTCGAATCAGCCCCAGCATTTT
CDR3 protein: CASSQVQGSNQPQHF

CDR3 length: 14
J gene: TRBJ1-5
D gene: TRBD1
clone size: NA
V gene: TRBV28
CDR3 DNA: TGTGCCAGCAGCGGGACAGGGCGACTAAAGCCCCAGCATTTT
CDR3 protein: CASSGTGRLKPQHF

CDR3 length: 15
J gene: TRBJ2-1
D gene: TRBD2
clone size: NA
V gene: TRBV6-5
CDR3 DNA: TGTGCCAGCAGTCTCTCGACTAGCGGGACGTATGAGCAGTTCTTC
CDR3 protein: CASSLSTSGTYEQFF

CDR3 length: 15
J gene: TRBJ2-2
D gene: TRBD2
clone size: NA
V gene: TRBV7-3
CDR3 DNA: TGTGCCAGCAGCTTTACTAGCGGTAACACCGGGGAGCTGTTTTTT
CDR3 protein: CASSFTSGNTGELFF

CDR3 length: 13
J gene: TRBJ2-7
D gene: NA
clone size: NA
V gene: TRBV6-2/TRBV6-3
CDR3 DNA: TGTGCCAGCAGTTACATCAGGGCGTACGAGCAGTACTTC
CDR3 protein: CASSYIRAYEQYF

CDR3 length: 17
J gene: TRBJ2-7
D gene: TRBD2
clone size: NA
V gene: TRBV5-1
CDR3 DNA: TGCGCCAGCAGCTCCGGGACTAGCGGAGTCAGCTCCTACGAGCAGTACTTC
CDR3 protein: CASSSGTSGVSSYEQYF

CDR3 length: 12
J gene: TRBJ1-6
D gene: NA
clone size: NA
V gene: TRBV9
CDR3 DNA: TGTGCCAGCTCACAAGGAGGGACGGCCCTCCACTTT
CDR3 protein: CASSQGGTALHF

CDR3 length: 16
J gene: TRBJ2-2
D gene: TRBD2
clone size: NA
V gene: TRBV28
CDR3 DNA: TGTGCCACCATACTAGCGGGGGCTTTACGGACCGGGGAGCTGTTTTTT
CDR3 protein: CATILAGALRTGELFF

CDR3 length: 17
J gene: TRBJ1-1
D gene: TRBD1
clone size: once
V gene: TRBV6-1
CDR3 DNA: TGTGCCAGCAGTGAACTGGCAGGGGGGAGAATGAACACTGAAGCTTTCTTT
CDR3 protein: CASSELAGGRMNTEAFF

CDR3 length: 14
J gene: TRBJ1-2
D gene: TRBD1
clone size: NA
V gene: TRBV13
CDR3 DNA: TGTGCCAGCAGCCCCGGGACAGGCCAAAAGGGCTACACCTTC
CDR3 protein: CASSPGTGQKGYTF

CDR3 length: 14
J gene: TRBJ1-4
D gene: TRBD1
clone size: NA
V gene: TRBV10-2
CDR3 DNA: TGCGCCAGCAGTGAGTCGACCAACAGGGGGGAACTGTTTTTT
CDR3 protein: CASSESTNRGELFF

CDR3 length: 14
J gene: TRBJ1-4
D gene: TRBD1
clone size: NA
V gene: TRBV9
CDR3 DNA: TGTGCCAGCAATACCGGGACAGCTGACGAAAAACTGTTTTTT
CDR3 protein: CASNTGTADEKLFF

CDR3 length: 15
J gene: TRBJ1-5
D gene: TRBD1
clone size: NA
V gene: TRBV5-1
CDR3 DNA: TGCGCCAGCAGCTTGGGGACAGGGTGGGATCAGCCCCAGCATTTT
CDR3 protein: CASSLGTGWDQPQHF

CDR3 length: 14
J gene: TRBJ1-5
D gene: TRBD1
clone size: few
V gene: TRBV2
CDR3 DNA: TGTGCCAGCATGTCGACAGGGGGTAATCAGCCCCAGCATTTT
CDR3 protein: CASMSTGGNQPQHF

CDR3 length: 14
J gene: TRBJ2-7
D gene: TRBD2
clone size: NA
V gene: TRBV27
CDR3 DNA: TGTGCCAGCGGATACCTAGCGGGAGGGACCGAGCAGTACTTC
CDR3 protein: CASGYLAGGTEQYF

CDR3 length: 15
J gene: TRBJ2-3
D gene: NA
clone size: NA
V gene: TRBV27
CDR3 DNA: TGTGCCAGCAGTATTGGACTGTTAAGCACAGATACGCAGTATTTT
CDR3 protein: CASSIGLLSTDTQYF

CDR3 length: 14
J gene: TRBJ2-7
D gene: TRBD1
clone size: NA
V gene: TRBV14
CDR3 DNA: TGTGCCAGCAGCGGGAACAGGGGGCCCAACGAGCAGTACTTC
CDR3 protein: CASSGNRGPNEQYF

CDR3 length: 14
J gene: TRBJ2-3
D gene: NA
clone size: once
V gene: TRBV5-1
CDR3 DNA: TGCGCCAGCATAGGAGGGACGGGCACAGATACGCAGTATTTT
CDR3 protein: CASIGGTGTDTQYF

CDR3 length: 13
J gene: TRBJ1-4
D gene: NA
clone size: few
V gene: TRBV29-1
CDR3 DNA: TGCAGCGTTGAACTGGGGGGGGGTGAAAAACTGTTTTTT
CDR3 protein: CSVELGGGEKLFF